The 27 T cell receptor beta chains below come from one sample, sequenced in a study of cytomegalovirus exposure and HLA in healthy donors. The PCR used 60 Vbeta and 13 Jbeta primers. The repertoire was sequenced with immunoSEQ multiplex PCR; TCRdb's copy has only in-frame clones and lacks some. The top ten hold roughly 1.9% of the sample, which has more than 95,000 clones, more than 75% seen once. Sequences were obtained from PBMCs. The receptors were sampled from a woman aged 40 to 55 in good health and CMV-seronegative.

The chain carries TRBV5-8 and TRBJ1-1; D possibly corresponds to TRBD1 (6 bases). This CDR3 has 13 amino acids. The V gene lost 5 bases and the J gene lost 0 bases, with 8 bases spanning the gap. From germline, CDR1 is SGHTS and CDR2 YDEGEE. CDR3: CASRQGLNTEAFF. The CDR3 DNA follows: TGTGCCAGCAGACAGGGCCTGAACACTGAAGCTTTCTTT.

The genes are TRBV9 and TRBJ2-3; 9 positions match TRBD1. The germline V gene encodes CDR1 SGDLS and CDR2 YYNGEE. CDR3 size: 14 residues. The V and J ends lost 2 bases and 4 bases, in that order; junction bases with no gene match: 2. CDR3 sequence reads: CASSVTGGADTQYF. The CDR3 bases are TGTGCCAGCAGCGTGACAGGGGGGGCAGATACGCAGTATTTT.

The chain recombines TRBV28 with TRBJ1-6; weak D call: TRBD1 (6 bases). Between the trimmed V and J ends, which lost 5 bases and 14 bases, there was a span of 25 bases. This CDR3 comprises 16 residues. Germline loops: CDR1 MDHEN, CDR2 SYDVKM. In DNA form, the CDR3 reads TGTGCCAGCAGTCTGGCTGAGGACAGACCTAATTTAGCCCTCCACTTT. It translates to CASSLAEDRPNLALHF.

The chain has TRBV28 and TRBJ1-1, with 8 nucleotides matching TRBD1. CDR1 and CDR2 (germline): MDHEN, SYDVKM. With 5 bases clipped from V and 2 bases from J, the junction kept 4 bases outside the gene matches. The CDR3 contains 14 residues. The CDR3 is CASSIDRGNTEAFF. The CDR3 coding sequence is TGTGCCAGCAGTATAGACAGGGGCAACACTGAAGCTTTCTTT.

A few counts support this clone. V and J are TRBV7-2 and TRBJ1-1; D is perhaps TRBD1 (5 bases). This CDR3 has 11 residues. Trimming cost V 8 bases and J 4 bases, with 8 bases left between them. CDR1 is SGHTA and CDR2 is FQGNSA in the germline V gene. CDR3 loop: CASYRGTEAFF. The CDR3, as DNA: TGTGCCAGCTATAGGGGCACTGAAGCTTTCTTT. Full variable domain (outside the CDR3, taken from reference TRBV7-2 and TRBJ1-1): GAGVSQSPSNKVTEKGKDVELRCDPISGHTALYWYRQSLGQGLEFLIYFQGNSAPDKSGLPSDRFSAERTGGSVSTLTIQRTQQEDSAVYLCASYRGTEAFFGQGTRLTVV.

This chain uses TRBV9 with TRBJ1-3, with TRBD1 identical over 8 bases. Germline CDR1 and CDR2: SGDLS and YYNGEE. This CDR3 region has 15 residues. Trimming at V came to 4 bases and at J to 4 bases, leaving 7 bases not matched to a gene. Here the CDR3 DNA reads TGTGCCAGCAGCACTATAGGACAGGGCGGAAACACCATATATTTT. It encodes CASSTIGQGGNTIYF.

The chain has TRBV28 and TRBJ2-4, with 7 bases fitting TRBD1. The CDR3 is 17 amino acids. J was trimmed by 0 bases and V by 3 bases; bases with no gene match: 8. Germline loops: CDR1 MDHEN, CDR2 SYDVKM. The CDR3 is CASSLSDRVGAKNIQYF. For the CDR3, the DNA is TGTGCCAGCAGTTTGTCTGACAGGGTTGGAGCCAAAAACATTCAGTACTTC.

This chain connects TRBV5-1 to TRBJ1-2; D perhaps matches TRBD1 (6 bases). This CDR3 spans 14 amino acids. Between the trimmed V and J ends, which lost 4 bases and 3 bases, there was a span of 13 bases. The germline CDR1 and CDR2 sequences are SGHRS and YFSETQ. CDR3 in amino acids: CASSLDRLDYGYTF. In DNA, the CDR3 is TGCGCCAGCAGCCTTGACAGGTTGGACTATGGCTACACCTTC.

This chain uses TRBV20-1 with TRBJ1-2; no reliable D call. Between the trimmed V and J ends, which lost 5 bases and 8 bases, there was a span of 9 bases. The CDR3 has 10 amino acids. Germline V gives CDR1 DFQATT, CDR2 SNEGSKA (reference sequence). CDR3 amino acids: CSAAGSGYTF. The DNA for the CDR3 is TGCAGTGCTGCCGGGTCCGGCTACACCTTC.

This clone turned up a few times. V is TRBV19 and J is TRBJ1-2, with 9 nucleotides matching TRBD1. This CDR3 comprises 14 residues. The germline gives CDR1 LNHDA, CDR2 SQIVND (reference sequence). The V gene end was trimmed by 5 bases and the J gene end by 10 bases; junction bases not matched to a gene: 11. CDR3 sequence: CASSSPTGGRHYTF. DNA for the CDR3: TGTGCCAGTAGTTCGCCGACAGGGGGACGTCACTACACCTTC.

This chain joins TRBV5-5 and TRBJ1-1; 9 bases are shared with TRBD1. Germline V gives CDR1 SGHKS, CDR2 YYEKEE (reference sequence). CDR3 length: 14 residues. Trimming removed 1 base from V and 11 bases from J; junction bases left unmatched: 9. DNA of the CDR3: TGTGCCAGCAGCTTGCAGGCGGGTGGGACAGGGGCTTTCTTT. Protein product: CASSLQAGGTGAFF.

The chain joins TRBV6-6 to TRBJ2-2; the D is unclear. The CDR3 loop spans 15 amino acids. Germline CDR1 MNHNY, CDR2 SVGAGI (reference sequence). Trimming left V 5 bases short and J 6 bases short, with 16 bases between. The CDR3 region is CASSPRLSVPGELFF. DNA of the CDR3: TGTGCCAGCAGTCCCAGGCTTAGTGTCCCCGGGGAGCTGTTTTTT.

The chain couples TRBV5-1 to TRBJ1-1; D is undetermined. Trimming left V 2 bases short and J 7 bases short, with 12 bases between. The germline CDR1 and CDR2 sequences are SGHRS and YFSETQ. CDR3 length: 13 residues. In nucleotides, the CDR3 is TGCGCCAGCAGCTTAAGTATGAACGGTGAAGCTTTCTTT. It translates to CASSLSMNGEAFF.

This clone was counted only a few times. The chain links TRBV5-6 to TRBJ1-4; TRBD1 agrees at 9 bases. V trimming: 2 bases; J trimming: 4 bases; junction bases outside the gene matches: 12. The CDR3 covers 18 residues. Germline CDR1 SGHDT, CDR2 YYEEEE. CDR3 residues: CASSLQGAIYANNEKLFF. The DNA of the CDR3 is TGTGCCAGCAGCTTACAGGGGGCGATTTACGCTAATAATGAAAAACTGTTTTTT.

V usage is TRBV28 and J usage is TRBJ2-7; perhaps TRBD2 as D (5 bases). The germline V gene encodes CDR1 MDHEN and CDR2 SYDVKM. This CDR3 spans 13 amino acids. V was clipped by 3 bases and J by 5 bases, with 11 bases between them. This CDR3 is CASSFRGLDEQYF. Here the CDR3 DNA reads TGTGCCAGCAGTTTTCGGGGTTTGGACGAGCAGTACTTC.

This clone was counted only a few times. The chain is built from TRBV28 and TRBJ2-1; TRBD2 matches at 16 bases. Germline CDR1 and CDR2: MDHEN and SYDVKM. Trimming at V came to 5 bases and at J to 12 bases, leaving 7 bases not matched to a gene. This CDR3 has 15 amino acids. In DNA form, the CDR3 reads TGTGCCAGCAGTCCGGGACTAGCGGGAGGGTTCGGGCAGTTCTTC. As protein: CASSPGLAGGFGQFF. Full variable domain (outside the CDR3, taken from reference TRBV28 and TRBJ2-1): DVKVTQSSRYLVKRTGEKVFLECVQDMDHENMFWYRQDPGLGLRLIYFSYDVKMKEKGDIPEGYSVSREKKERFSLILESASTNQTSMYLCASSPGLAGGFGQFFGPGTRLTVL.

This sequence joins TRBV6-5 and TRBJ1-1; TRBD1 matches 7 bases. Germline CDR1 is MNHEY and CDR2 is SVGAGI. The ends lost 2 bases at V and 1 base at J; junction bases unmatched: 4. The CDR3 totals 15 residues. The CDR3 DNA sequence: TGTGCCAGCAGTTACGACAGGGTGAAGAACACTGAAGCTTTCTTT. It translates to CASSYDRVKNTEAFF.

CDR3 loop: CASGSASGSGANVLTF. The CDR3 DNA is TGTGCCAGCGGGAGCGCTAGCGGATCTGGGGCCAACGTCCTGACTTTC. The V call is TRBV27, the J call TRBJ2-6; TRBD2 matches 7 bases. The CDR3 runs to 16 residues. The J segment lost 1 base and the V segment lost 8 bases, leaving 8 bases of the junction unmatched. Germline V gene data show CDR1 as MNHEY and CDR2 as SMNVEV (reference sequence).

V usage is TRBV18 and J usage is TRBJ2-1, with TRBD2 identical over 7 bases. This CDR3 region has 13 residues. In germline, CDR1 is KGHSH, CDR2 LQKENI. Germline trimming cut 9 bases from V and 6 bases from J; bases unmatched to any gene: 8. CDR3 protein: CASSTGGSNEQFF. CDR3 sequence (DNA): TGTGCCAGTTCAACCGGGGGGAGCAATGAGCAGTTCTTC.

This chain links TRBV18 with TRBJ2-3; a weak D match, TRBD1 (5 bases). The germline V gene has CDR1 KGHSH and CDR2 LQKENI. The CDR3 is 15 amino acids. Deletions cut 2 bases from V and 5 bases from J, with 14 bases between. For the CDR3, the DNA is TGTGCCAGCTCACCATCAAGGCAGGGAAAAGATACGCAGTATTTT. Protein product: CASSPSRQGKDTQYF.

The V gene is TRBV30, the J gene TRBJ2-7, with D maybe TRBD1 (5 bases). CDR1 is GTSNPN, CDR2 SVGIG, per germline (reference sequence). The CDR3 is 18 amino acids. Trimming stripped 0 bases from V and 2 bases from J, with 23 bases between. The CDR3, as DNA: TGTGCCTGGAGTGTAGGGGTGGTGTGGGGCTCACGAACCTACGAGCAGTACTTC. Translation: CAWSVGVVWGSRTYEQYF.

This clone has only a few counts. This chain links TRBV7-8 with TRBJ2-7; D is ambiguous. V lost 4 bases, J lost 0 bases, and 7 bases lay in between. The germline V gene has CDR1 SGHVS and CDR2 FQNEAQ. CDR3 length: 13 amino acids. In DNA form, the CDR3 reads TGTGCCAGCAGCTCAAAGAGCTCCTACGAGCAGTACTTC. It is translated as CASSSKSSYEQYF.

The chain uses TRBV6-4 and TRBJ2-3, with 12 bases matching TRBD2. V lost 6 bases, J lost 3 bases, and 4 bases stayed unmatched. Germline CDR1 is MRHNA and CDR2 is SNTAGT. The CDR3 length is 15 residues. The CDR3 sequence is CASRRLAGETDTQYF. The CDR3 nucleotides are TGTGCCAGCAGGCGACTAGCGGGAGAGACAGATACGCAGTATTTT.

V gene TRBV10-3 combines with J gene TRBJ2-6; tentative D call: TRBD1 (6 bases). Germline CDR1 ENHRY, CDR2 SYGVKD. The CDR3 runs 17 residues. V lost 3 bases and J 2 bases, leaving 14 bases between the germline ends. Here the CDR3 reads CAISDPPAGAGANVLTF. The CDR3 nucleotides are TGTGCCATCAGTGATCCCCCCGCAGGGGCTGGGGCCAACGTCCTGACTTTC.

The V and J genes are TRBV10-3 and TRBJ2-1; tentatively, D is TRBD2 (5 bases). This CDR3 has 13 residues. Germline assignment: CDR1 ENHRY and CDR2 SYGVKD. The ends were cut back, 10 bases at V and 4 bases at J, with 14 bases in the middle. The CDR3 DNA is TGTGCCACCGGACTCGAGATATACAATGAGCAGTTCTTC. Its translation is CATGLEIYNEQFF.

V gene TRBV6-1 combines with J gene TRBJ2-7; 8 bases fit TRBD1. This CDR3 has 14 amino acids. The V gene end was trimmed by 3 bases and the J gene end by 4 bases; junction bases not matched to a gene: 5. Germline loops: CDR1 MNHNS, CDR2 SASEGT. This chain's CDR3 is CASSDQGARYEQYF. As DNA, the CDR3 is TGTGCCAGCAGTGATCAGGGGGCGCGGTACGAGCAGTACTTC.

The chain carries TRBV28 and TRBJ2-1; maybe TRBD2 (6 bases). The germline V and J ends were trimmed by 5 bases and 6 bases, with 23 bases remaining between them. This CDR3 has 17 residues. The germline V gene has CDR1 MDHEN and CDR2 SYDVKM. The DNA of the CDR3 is TGTGCCAGCAGTACACTCCTAGAGCAACTAGCTTTCAATGAGCAGTTCTTC. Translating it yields CASSTLLEQLAFNEQFF.